The entry below gives a single T cell receptor beta chain sequence along with its context. What it recognizes is unknown. The germline V gene has CDR1 LGHNA and CDR2 YSLEER. Trimming took 1 base from V and 4 from J, leaving 17 bases between them. The CDR3 totals 16 residues. This sample was included in a study of cytomegalovirus exposure and HLA in healthy donors. The repertoire was sequenced with immunoSEQ multiplex PCR; TCRdb's copy has only in-frame clones and lacks some. The sample records around 63,000 clones, roughly 95% being singletons. Overall study results and limits: In vitro confirmation showed a few CMV-associated chains to be CMV antigen specific. In a later analysis, first-cohort TCR clusters were found to tend to co-occur in the 95 to 150 validation repertoires.

The TCR sequence derives from a woman between 18 and 30 years old in good health and CMV-seronegative. Sequencing was performed on PBMCs. V and J are TRBV4-3 and TRBJ2-7; a weak D match, TRBD1 (6 bases). Written as DNA, the CDR3 is TGCGCCAGCAGCCAAGGGGCAGGGGCCCAGGGGTACGAGCAGTACTTC. Translating gives CASSQGAGAQGYEQYF.